The 8 T cell receptor beta chains in this list originate from one sample, sequenced in a study of blood T cell repertoires in COVID-19. Clones were sequenced by immunoSEQ multiplex PCR, and TCRdb holds only the in-frame ones, with some missing. Of 350,000 to 400,000 clones in the sample, over 75% are singletons; the top ten hold approximately 3.1%. Sample: PBMCs or T cells enriched from blood (not recorded which). The receptor set was obtained from a woman younger than 45 who had recovered from COVID-19.

V and J are TRBV27 and TRBJ1-1, with a possible D match to TRBD1 (6 bases). The CDR3 consists of 16 residues. Germline-derived CDR1 and CDR2 are MNHEY and SMNVEV (reference sequence). The V end was cut by 2 bases, the J end by 0 bases, with 13 bases between. CDR3 coding DNA: TGTGCCAGCAGTTTAGAAGGTACAGGGATGAACACTGAAGCTTTCTTT. Translating it yields CASSLEGTGMNTEAFF.

The chain combines TRBV6-2 or TRBV6-3 with TRBJ2-1; D unclear. This CDR3 has 15 amino acids. Per the germline V gene, CDR1 is MNHEY and CDR2 is SVGEGT. Trimming removed 4 bases from V and 0 bases from J, with 10 bases in between. This chain's CDR3 is CASSSQPPSYNEQFF. CDR3 coding DNA: TGTGCCAGCAGTTCACAACCACCCTCCTACAATGAGCAGTTCTTC.

The chain uses TRBV30 and TRBJ1-5; 7 bases line up with TRBD1. Per the germline V gene, CDR1 is GTSNPN and CDR2 is SVGIG (reference sequence). V lost 3 bases and J lost 4; bases outside the gene matches: 3. The CDR3 is 13 residues long. CDR3 sequence reads: CAWRGTENQPQHF. Written as DNA, the CDR3 is TGTGCCTGGAGGGGGACAGAAAATCAGCCCCAGCATTTT.

The rearrangement links TRBV3-1 (or the pseudogene TRBV3-2) to TRBJ1-3; TRBD1 is a possible D gene (5 bases). The CDR3 is 14 amino acids. Per germline, CDR1 LGHDT and CDR2 YNNKEL (reference sequence). Trimming removed 3 bases from V and 0 bases from J, with 6 bases in between. CDR3 loop: CASSQGHSGNTIYF. For the CDR3, the DNA is TGTGCCAGCAGCCAGGGGCACTCTGGAAACACCATATATTTT.

This chain links TRBV5-1 with TRBJ2-3, with 11 bases lining up with TRBD2. The CDR3 contains 14 residues. In germline, CDR1 is SGHRS, CDR2 YFSETQ. Germline trimming cut 2 bases from V and 5 bases from J; bases unmatched to any gene: 1. This chain's CDR3 is CASSFGTSGDTQYF. DNA for the CDR3: TGCGCCAGCAGCTTCGGGACTAGCGGAGATACGCAGTATTTT. Combining the CDR3 with reference TRBV5-1 and TRBJ2-3 gives the whole variable domain KAGVTQTPRYLIKTRGQQVTLSCSPISGHRSVSWYQQTPGQGLQFLFEYFSETQRNKGNFPGRFSGRQFSNSRSEMNVSTLELGDSALYLCASSFGTSGDTQYFGPGTRLTVL.

V and J are TRBV5-4 and TRBJ2-5; maybe TRBD2 (7 bases). Germline CDR1 reads SGHNT; CDR2 reads YYREEE (reference sequence). The CDR3 spans 15 residues. Deletions cut 4 bases from V and 1 base from J, with 14 bases between. CDR3 bases: TGTGCCAGCAGCACCAACGGGGGGCCCCAAGAGACCCAGTACTTC. This gives the protein CASSTNGGPQETQYF.

In this sample, this clone turned up a few times. Other DNA sequences in this specimen translate into the identical CDR3. The V gene is TRBV7-6, the J gene TRBJ2-5; TRBD1 agrees at 7 bases. The CDR3 is 14 residues long. V was clipped by 3 bases and J by 2 bases; unmatched bases: 3. Germline assignment: CDR1 SGHVS and CDR2 FNYEAQ. Here the CDR3 DNA reads TGTGCCAGCAGCTTGGGGACAGCACAAGAGACCCAGTACTTC. Protein: CASSLGTAQETQYF.

This clone is a singleton in its sample. This rearrangement joins TRBV6-5 to TRBJ2-5; TRBD1 matches at 9 bases. The trim removed 0 bases at V and 5 bases at J, leaving 4 bases unmatched. CDR1 and CDR2 from the germline V gene are MNHEY and SVGAGI. This CDR3 has 15 amino acids. The CDR3 DNA follows: TGTGCCAGCAGTTACTCCCACAGGGGGCTGGAGACCCAGTACTTC. Protein product: CASSYSHRGLETQYF.